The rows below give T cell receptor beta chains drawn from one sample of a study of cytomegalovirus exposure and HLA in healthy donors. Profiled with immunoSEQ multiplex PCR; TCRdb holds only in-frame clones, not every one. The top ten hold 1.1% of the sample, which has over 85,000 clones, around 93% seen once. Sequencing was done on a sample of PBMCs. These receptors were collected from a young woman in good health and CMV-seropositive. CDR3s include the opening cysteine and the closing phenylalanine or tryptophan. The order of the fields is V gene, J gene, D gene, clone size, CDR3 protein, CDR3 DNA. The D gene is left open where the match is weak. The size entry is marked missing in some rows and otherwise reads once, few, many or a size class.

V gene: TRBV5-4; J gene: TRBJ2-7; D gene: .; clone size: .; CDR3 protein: CASSDTGQTPYEQYF; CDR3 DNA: TGTGCCAGCAGCGACACTGGACAGACACCCTACGAGCAGTACTTC
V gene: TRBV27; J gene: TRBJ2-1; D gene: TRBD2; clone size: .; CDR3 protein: CASSIKGLTSWMVGNEQFF; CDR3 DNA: TGTGCCAGCAGTATCAAGGGGTTGACTAGCTGGATGGTAGGGAATGAGCAGTTCTTC
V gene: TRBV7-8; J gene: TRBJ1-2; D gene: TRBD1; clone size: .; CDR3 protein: CASSSTGTVLGYTF; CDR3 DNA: TGTGCCAGCAGCTCTACCGGGACAGTTTTAGGCTACACCTTC
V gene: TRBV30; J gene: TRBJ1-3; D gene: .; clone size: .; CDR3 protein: CAWGQLLSGNTIYF; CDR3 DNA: TGTGCCTGGGGACAGCTACTCTCTGGAAACACCATATATTTT
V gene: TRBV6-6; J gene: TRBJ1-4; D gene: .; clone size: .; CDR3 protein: CASSYPDREKLFF; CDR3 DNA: TGTGCCAGCAGTTACCCCGACAGGGAAAAACTGTTTTTT
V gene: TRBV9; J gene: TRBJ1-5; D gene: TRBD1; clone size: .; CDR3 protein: CASSVGTGNNQPQHF; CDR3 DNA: TGTGCCAGCAGCGTAGGGACAGGTAACAATCAGCCCCAGCATTTT
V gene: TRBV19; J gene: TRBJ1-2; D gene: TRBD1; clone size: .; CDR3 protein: CASSRPGGNYGYTF; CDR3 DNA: TGTGCCAGTAGCAGACCAGGGGGCAATTATGGCTACACCTTC
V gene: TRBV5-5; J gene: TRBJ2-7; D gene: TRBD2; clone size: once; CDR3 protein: CASSSRPGLVYEQYF; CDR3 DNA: TGTGCCAGCAGCTCACGACCGGGACTAGTTTACGAGCAGTACTTC
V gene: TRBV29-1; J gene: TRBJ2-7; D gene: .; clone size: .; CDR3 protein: CSVEGLGDSSYEQYF; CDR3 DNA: TGCAGCGTTGAGGGACTGGGGGATAGCTCCTACGAGCAGTACTTC
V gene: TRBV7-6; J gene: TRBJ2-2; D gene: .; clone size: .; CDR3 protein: CASSPGGLPDTGELFF; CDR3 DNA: TGTGCCAGCAGCCCCGGGGGGCTACCTGACACCGGGGAGCTGTTTTTT
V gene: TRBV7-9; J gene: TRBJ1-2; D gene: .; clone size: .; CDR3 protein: CASSLVGVAVGYTF; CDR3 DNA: TGTGCCAGCAGCTTAGTGGGGGTAGCGGTTGGCTACACCTTC
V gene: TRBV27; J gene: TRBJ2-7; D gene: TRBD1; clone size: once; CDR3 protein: CASSTLPGTGGTTGYF; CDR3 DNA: TGTGCCAGCAGTACCCTTCCCGGGACAGGGGGGACCACCGGGTACTTC
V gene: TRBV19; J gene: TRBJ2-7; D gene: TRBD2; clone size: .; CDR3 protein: CASSARRGRVVDEQYF; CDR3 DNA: TGTGCCAGTAGTGCTCGTCGCGGGAGGGTCGTAGACGAGCAGTACTTC
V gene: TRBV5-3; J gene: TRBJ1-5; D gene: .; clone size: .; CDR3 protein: CARSLTDQPQHF; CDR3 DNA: TGTGCCAGAAGCTTGACAGATCAGCCCCAGCATTTT
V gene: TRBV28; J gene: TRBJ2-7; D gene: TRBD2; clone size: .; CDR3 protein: CASRDRGLADSSYEQYF; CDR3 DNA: TGTGCCAGCAGGGACCGGGGACTAGCGGATAGCTCCTACGAGCAGTACTTC
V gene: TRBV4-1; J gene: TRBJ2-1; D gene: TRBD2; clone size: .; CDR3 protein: CASSQDSERSGRSNEQFF; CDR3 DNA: TGCGCCAGCAGCCAAGATTCTGAAAGAAGCGGGAGGTCCAATGAGCAGTTCTTC
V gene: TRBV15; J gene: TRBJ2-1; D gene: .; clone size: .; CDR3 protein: CATSSSRVGEQFF; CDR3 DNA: TGTGCCACCAGCAGTAGTCGGGTTGGTGAGCAGTTCTTC
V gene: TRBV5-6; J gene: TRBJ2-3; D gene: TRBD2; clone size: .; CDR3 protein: CASSLRLAGGPGTDTQYF; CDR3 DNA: TGTGCCAGCAGCTTGAGACTAGCGGGAGGGCCGGGCACAGATACGCAGTATTTT
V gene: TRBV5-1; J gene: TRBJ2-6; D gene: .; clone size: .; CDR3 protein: CASSFGQPPSGANVLTF; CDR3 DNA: TGCGCCAGCAGCTTTGGACAGCCTCCCTCTGGGGCCAACGTCCTGACTTTC
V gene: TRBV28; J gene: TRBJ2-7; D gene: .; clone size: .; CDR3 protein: CASSSSPQLGRGASYEQYF; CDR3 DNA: TGTGCCAGCAGTTCCTCACCCCAGCTAGGGCGCGGGGCCTCCTACGAGCAGTACTTC
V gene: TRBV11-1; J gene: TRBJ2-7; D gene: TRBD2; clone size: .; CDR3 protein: CASSLIAGGSEQYF; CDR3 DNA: TGTGCCAGCAGCTTAATAGCGGGAGGCTCCGAGCAGTACTTC
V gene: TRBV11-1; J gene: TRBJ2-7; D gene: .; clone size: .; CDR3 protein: CASSPSLRNPSYEQYF; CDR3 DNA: TGTGCCAGCAGCCCCAGCCTCAGGAACCCCTCCTACGAGCAGTACTTC
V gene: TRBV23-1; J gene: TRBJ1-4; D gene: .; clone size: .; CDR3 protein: CAPEGGTGATNEKLFF; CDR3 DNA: TGCGCCCCCGAGGGTGGGACTGGTGCAACTAATGAAAAACTGTTTTTT
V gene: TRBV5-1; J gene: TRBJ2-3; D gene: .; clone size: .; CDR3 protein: CASRTGQMIRTDTQYF; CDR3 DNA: TGCGCCAGCAGGACAGGACAGATGATACGCACAGATACGCAGTATTTT
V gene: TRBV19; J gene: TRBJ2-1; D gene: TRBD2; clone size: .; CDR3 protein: CASSLRTSGSSYNEQFF; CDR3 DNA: TGTGCCAGTAGTCTTCGGACTAGCGGGAGCTCCTACAATGAGCAGTTCTTC
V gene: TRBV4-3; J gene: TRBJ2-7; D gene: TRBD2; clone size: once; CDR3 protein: CASSRGTSGRIHEQYF; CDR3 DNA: TGCGCCAGCAGCCGCGGGACTAGCGGGAGGATCCACGAGCAGTACTTC
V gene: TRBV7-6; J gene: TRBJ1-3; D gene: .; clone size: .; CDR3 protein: CASSSTLSGNTIYF; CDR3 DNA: TGTGCCAGCAGCTCTACGCTCTCTGGAAACACCATATATTTT
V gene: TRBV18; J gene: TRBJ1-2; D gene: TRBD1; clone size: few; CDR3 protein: CASSPPRGDPGGDGYTF; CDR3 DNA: TGTGCCAGCTCACCCCCCAGGGGGGACCCGGGGGGGGATGGCTACACCTTC
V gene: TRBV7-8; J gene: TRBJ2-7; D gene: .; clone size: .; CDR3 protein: CASRQSYEQYF; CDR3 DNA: TGTGCCAGCCGACAGTCCTACGAGCAGTACTTC
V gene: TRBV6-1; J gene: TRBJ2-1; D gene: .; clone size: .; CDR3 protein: CASSLSVYNEQFF; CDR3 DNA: TGTGCCAGCAGTCTTAGCGTCTACAATGAGCAGTTCTTC
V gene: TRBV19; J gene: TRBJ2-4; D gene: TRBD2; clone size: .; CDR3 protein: CASSIGTSGRKNIQYF; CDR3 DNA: TGTGCCAGTAGTATCGGGACTAGCGGGAGGAAGAACATTCAGTACTTC
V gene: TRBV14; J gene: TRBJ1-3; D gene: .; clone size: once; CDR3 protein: CASSQVGGSSGNTIYF; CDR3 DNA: TGTGCCAGCAGCCAAGTCGGGGGGAGCTCTGGAAACACCATATATTTT
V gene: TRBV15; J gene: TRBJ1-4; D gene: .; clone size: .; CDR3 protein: CATSRDLQGSGEKLFF; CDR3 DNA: TGTGCCACCAGCAGAGATTTACAGGGTTCAGGTGAAAAACTGTTTTTT
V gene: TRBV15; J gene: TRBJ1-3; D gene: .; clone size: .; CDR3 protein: CATSRTGSSGNTIYF; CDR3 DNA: TGTGCCACCAGCAGAACCGGGAGCTCTGGAAACACCATATATTTT
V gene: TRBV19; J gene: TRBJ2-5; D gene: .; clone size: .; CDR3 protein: CASSIGGGVETQYF; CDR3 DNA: TGTGCCAGTAGTATAGGAGGGGGGGTGGAGACCCAGTACTTC
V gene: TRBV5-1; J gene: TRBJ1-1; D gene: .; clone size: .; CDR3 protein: CASSPDMGDSTEAFF; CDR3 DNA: TGCGCCAGCAGCCCGGACATGGGCGATAGTACTGAAGCTTTCTTT
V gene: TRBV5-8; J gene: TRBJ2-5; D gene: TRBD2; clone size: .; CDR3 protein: CASSLLLGLAEETQYF; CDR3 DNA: TGTGCCAGCAGCTTGTTGCTGGGACTAGCAGAAGAGACCCAGTACTTC
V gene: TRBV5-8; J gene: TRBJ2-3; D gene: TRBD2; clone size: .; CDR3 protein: CASSLEGGLAGRHPTDTQYF; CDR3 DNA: TGTGCCAGCAGCTTGGAGGGGGGACTAGCGGGACGCCACCCCACAGATACGCAGTATTTT
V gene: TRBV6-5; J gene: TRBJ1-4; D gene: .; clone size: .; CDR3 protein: CASSYSAANEKLFF; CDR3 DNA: TGTGCCAGCAGTTACTCGGCAGCGAATGAAAAACTGTTTTTT
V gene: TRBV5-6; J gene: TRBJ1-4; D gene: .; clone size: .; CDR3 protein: CASSLGRKNEKLFF; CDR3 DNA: TGTGCCAGCAGCTTGGGGCGGAAGAATGAAAAACTGTTTTTT
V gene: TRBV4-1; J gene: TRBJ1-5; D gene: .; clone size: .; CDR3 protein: CASSNRDQPQHF; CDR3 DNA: TGCGCCAGCAGCAACAGGGACCAGCCCCAGCATTTT
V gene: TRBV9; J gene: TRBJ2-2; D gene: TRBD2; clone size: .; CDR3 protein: CASSAREVAGVGWTGELFF; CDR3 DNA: TGTGCCAGCAGCGCTCGGGAGGTAGCGGGAGTAGGGTGGACCGGGGAGCTGTTTTTT
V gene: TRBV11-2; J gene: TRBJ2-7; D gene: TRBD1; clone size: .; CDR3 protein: CASSSGQGRTYEQYF; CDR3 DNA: TGTGCCAGCAGCTCAGGACAGGGGAGGACCTACGAGCAGTACTTC
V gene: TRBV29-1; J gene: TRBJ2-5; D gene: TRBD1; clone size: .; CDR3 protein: CSDLPTRGRGETQYF; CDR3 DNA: TGCAGCGACCTCCCAACGAGGGGGCGCGGGGAGACCCAGTACTTC
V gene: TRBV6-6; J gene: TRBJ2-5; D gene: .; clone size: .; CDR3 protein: CASSYWAEQETQYF; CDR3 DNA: TGTGCCAGCAGTTACTGGGCAGAACAAGAGACCCAGTACTTC
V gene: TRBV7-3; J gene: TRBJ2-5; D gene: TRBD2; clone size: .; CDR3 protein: CASSLVAGWDQYF; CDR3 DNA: TGTGCCAGCAGCTTGGTAGCGGGGTGGGACCAGTACTTC
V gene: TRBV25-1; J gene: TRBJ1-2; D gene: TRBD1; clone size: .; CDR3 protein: CASSPRTGRVLYGYTF; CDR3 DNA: TGTGCCAGCAGTCCCCGGACAGGTCGGGTGCTATATGGCTACACCTTC
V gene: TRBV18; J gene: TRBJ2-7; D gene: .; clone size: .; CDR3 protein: CASSPPGVWGSYEQYF; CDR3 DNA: TGTGCCAGCTCACCCCCCGGGGTATGGGGATCCTACGAGCAGTACTTC
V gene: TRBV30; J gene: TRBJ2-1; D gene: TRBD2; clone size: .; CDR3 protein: CAWSDALGTSAYNEQFF; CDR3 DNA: TGTGCCTGGAGTGACGCTTTAGGGACTAGCGCCTACAATGAGCAGTTCTTC